This record covers a single T cell receptor (beta chain). The specificity of this receptor is unknown. One base away lies a much larger clone, so this may be a sequencing read error. The library was obtained by PCR. These reads were obtained on an Illumina HiSeq 2500. TCR library preparation used molecular barcoding, with unique molecular identifiers applied to normalize quantification of the TCRbeta repertoire. The public reads were reprocessed in TCRdb via fastp at Q25 and MiXCR, keeping in-frame beta chains. Duplicate CDR3 protein sequences are folded into a single record with the most common DNA and genes. Counted in this sample were around 300,000 distinct CDR3 sequences; roughly 10% of them appeared once. The ten largest clones represent about a quarter of the sample. V gives up 4 bases and J gives up 4 bases, and the segment between their germline ends measures 16 bases. Reading from cysteine to phenylalanine, the CDR3 counts 15 amino acids. Kept here is only the CDR3 DNA, which spans 45 bases and is read in frame from base 1. According to the germline V gene (reference sequence), CDR1 reads LGHDT and CDR2 reads YNNKEL.

The data derive from a study of T-cell reconstitution after alpha-beta-depleted transplantation in children (TCRdb year 2016). Describing the broader study: Using TCR repertoire profiling, the study quantitatively followed how T-cell immune reconstitution unfolded in children after TCRalphabeta/CD19-depleted allogeneic hematopoietic cell transplantation.

Broad study findings and their caveats: The frequencies of hyperexpanded clones fell over the following months, and after one year, T-cell counts and TCRbeta diversity were mostly attributed to newly produced T cells. About two months after transplant, the apparently early recovery of alphabetaT-cell counts reportedly depended on just several hundred clones that had expanded rapidly and came from non-depleted graft cells. In some patients, the high TCRbeta diversity seen at day 60 was put down to recipient T cells and intrathymic progenitors that had survived conditioning.

The treatment or condition label of this sample denotes: allogeneic hematopoietic cell transplantation with graft depleted of TCRalphabeta T cells and CD19 B cells. TCRalphabeta/CD19-depleted allogeneic hematopoietic cell grafts were given to the transplant recipients, all of whom were children. The source material was peripheral blood, sampled 180 days after TCRalphabeta/CD19-depleted stem cell transplant. This clonotype originated in a male patient aged 2-15 years who had a stem cell transplant for chronic granulomatous disease, so the T cells may come from the graft donor. The chain is made from TRBV3-1 and TRBJ1-2; no D gene is confidently identified. The nucleotide sequence is TGTGCCAGCAGCCCCAAAATCCCCCTCTTCTATGGCTACACCTTC. Its protein product is CASSPKIPLFYGYTF.